This TCR beta chain was documented in a study of blood T cell repertoires in COVID-19 (TCRdb year 2020). Turning to the overall study: Samples from collaborators originated in the United States, Italy and Spain and spanned both the acute and convalescent phases of COVID-19. HLA class I and class II types, where available, came from metadata supplied by the sample provider rather than from assay-based typing. A freely available public database, intended as a resource for researchers studying the immune response to SARS-CoV-2, is where the repertoires were released. The prospective study material was composed of cDNA or gDNA derived from T cells, B-cell-depleted T cells, or PBMCs. The samples were drawn from two sources: the first 160 participants of the ongoing ImmuneRACE study, and 1,200 or so subjects contributed by 6 global collaborators. The sample metadata nearly always contained a de-identified subject ID, COVID-19 status, age in years and sex. The dataset comprised deeply sampled blood TCRbeta repertoires from subjects exposed to, actively infected with, or recovered from COVID-19.

The investigation overall reported the following: The quantity of clinical and demographic metadata differed by source and by participant and was supplied without curation.

TCRbeta CDR3 regions were amplified from genomic DNA using the immunoSEQ Assay, a bias-controlled multiplex PCR. The paper's processing steps were these. Nucleated cell counts per sample were estimated from amplification of reference gene primers within the assay. To quantify the absolute abundance of each unique TCRbeta CDR3 rearrangement, sequence reads were collapsed and filtered. For each sample, productive Simpson clonality was calculated by taking the square root of Simpson's diversity index across productive rearrangements. The immuneACCESS repertoire file appears here via TCRdb, limited to in-frame rearrangements. These files lack a portion of the clones; in checked studies, under half of the deficit traces to unresolved V genes, and the cause of the others is not known. V, J and clone size were drawn from that table, and D and trimming were deduced from the DNA. This sample lists 220,000 or so clones; 80% to 85% were detected once. 3% to 3.5% of the sample goes to the ten largest clones.

A second Seattle source provided samples from volunteer blood donors who had recovered from COVID-19. Collaborating institutions collected whole blood in K2EDTA tubes following their own protocols. For TCRbeta analysis, collaborator samples were shipped as frozen whole blood, as isolated PBMCs, or as DNA extracted from either sample type. A remark on this clone: Its target antigen remains unknown. No base qualities exist here, and no much larger clone lies one base off it.

The germline V gene sets CDR1 to SGHAT and CDR2 to FQNNGV. From cysteine to phenylalanine, the CDR3 is 15 amino acids long. The CDR3 DNA has 45 bases and is translated from base 1. Compared with germline, V lacks 5 bases and J lacks 3 bases; bases without a gene match: 4. Material: peripheral blood. This chain is built from TRBV11-2 and TRBJ2-7, with TRBD2 identical over 13 junction bases. The source is a woman aged 30 to 39 who had recovered from COVID-19. The sequence in DNA is TGTGCCAGCAGCATCGGACTAGCGGGAGACTACGAGCAGTACTTC. Translated, it reads CASSIGLAGDYEQYF.